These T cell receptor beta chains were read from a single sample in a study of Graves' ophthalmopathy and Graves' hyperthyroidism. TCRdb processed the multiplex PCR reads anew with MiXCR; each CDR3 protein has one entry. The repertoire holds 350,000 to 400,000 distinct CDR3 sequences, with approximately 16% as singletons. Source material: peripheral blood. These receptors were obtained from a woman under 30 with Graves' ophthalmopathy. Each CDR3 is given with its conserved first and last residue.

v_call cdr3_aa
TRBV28 CASSAGSGEETQYF
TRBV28 CASSLGNRLDIQYF
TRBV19 CASIGPGLAGHEQYF
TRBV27 CASSFSPGTGGYTF
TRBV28 CASSLWPGTEMNTEAFF
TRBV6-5 CASSYSLGREDYEQYF
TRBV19 CASRRVSTGAFF
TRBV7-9 CASSLIETMNYGYTF
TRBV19 CASSMGQKHQPQHF
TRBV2 CASSELGAKNIQYF
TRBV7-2 CASKPDPFQETQYF
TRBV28 CASSRRVSSGNTIYF
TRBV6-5 CASSSDGGYEQYF
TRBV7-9 CASSYGQMQYF
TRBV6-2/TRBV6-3 CASRKQGRQETQYF
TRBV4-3 CASSQDRRGRNTEAFF
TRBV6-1 CASRDRSRDPLWEQYF
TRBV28 CASSSHYPPQGPQGTQYF
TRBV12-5 CASGPGTGGLPGETQYF
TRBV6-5 CASSYSGGTDNQPQHF
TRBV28 CASSLTRGGGPEAFF
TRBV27 CASSLSFTGDEQYF
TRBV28 CASSSPGAAGNQPQHF
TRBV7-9 CASSLATGELFF
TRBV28 CASSGNRSPTYEQYF
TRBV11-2 CASSSPREGTQYF
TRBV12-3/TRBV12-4 CASSLTGGRNTEAFF
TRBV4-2 CASSQDLARQVPFPGELFF
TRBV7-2 CASSSGGGQTQYF
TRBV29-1 CSVEERAEYF
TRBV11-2 CASSLVTLGRETQYF
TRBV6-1 CASSNSREAFF
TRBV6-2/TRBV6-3 CASSVLGTGYYGYTF
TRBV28 CASSPYRNTEAFF
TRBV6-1 CASSQRENSPLHF
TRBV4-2 CASSQEGPAPGNTIYF
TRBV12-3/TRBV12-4 CASRSTSQETQYF
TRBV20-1 CSARQGYEQYF
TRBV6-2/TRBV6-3 CASSSGRRSYEQYF